This TCR beta chain was obtained from a study of cytomegalovirus exposure and HLA in healthy donors. The study, taken as a whole, reports: A few of the chains that were CMV-associated were confirmed in vitro to be specific for CMV antigens.

Primers: 60 Vbeta forward and 13 Jbeta reverse. Using immunoSEQ multiplex PCR, the repertoire was profiled, and TCRdb retains in-frame clones only, with some absent. The sample lists about 94,000 clones; about 76% were seen once. On this clone: The antigen remains unidentified.

The sequence was collected from a man in his forties or fifties in good health and CMV-seropositive. The specimen was PBMCs.

The CDR3 loop is CASRGQGWMNTEAFF. CDR3 sequence (DNA): TGTGCCAGCAGGGGACAGGGGTGGATGAACACTGAAGCTTTCTTT. V usage is TRBV25-1 and J usage is TRBJ1-1, with 10 bases aligning to TRBD1. The CDR3 consists of 15 residues. With V trimmed by 6 bases and J by 0 bases, 4 bases remained unmatched. The germline V gene has CDR1 MGHDK and CDR2 SYGVNS.